This T cell receptor beta chain was documented in a study of blood T cell repertoires in COVID-19. The repertoire was sequenced with immunoSEQ multiplex PCR; TCRdb's copy has only in-frame clones and lacks some. Here the sample spans around 130,000 clones, around 84% being singletons. Trimming removed 1 base from V and 4 bases from J, with 13 bases in between. There are 16 residues in the CDR3. CDR1 and CDR2 from the germline V gene are SGHTA and FQGNSA. J is TRBJ2-2 and V is TRBV7-2; TRBD1 is a possible D gene (6 bases). Sequenced: PBMCs or T cells enriched from blood (not recorded which). The origin of this receptor is a man between 35 and 55 years old with acute COVID-19. The CDR3 sequence is CASSLGGRGSTGELFF. As DNA, the CDR3 is TGTGCCAGCAGCTTAGGGGGTAGGGGGTCCACCGGGGAGCTGTTTTTT.